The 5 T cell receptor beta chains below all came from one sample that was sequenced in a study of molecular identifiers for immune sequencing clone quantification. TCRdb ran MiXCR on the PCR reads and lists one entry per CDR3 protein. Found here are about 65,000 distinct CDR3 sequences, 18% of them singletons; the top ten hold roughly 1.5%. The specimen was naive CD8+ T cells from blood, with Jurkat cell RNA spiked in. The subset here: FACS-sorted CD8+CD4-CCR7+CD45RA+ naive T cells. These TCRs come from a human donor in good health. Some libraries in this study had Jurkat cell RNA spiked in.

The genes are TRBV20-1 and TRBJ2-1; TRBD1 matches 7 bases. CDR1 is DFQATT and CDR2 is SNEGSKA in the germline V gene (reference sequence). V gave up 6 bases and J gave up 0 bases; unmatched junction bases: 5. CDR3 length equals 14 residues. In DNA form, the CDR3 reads TGCAGTGCCGCAACAGGGGACTCCTACAATGAGCAGTTCTTC. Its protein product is CSAATGDSYNEQFF.

The CDR3 sequence is CASPLGASGYTEAFF. CDR3 in DNA: TGCGCCAGCCCTCTGGGGGCGAGTGGGTACACTGAAGCTTTCTTT. The V gene is TRBV10-1, the J gene TRBJ1-1; D might be TRBD1 (6 bases). Trimming removed 8 bases at V and 3 bases at J, with 19 bases between. Per germline, CDR1 WNHNN and CDR2 SYGVQD (reference sequence). This CDR3 has 15 residues.

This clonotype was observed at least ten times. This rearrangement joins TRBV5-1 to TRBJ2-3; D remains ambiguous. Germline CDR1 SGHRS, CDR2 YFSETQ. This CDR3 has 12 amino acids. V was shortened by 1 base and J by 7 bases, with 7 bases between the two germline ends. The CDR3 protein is CASSLSEHTQYF. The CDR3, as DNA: TGCGCCAGCAGCTTGTCGGAGCATACGCAGTATTTT.

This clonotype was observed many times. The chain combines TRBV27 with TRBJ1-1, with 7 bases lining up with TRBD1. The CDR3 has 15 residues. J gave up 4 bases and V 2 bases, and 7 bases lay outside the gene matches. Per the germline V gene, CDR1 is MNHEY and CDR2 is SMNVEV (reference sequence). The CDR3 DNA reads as TGTGCCAGCAGTTTAACAGGGGTTTTAGGCACTGAAGCTTTCTTT. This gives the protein CASSLTGVLGTEAFF.

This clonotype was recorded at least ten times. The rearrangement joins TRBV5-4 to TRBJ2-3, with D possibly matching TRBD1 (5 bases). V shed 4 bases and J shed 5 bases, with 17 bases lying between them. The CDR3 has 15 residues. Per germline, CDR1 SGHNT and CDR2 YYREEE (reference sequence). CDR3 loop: CASSQQGSGEDTQYF. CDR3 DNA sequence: TGTGCCAGCAGCCAGCAGGGAAGTGGGGAAGATACGCAGTATTTT.